This TCR beta chain was identified in a study of CD8 T cells in acute hepatitis C reinfection. Produced via immunoSEQ multiplex PCR; TCRdb's table is partial and in-frame only. The sample has about 40,000 clones, approximately 85% seen once. Germline V gene lookup returns CDR1 SNHLY and CDR2 FYNNEI. Deletions cut 10 bases from V and 2 bases from J, with 14 bases between. The CDR3 consists of 14 residues. The time point denotes: naive CD8 control sorted from an acute-time-point sample. Sequencing was performed on naive CD8+ T cells from PBMCs. The chain uses TRBV2 and TRBJ1-4, with D possibly being TRBD1 (5 bases). This receptor was obtained from a woman aged 18 to 35 who spontaneously cleared hepatitis C infection. CDR3 sequence: CANQGGDTNEKLFF. The CDR3 DNA reads TGTGCCAACCAGGGAGGTGATACTAATGAAAAACTGTTTTTT.